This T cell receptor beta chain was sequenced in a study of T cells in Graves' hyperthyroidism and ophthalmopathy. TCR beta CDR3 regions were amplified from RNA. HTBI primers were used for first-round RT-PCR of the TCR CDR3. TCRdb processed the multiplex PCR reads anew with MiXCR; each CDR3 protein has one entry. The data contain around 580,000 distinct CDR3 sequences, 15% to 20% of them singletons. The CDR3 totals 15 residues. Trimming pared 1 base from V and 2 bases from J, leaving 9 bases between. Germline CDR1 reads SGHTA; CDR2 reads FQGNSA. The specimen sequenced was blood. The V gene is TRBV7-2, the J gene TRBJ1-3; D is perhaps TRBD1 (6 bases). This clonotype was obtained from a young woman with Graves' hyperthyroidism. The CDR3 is CASSLGGAAGNTIYF. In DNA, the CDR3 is TGTGCCAGCAGCTTAGGGGGGGCTGCTGGAAACACCATATATTTT.